The 4 T cell receptor beta chains below come from one sample, sequenced in a study of early T cells in non-severe SARS-CoV-2 infection (dated by TCRdb to the early 2020s). The library was generated by 5' RACE. The instrument was a NextSeq 500. TCRdb ran its own pipeline on the public reads, namely fastp trimming at Q25 and MiXCR clone calling, and kept in-frame beta chains. Records with the same CDR3 protein are collapsed into one entry carrying the most frequent genes and DNA. The sample has around 30,000 distinct CDR3 sequences on record, 5.7% of them singletons. The ten largest account for approximately 6.5% of the sample. The sequenced material came from whole blood. Receptors were obtained from an adult who was a healthcare worker with PCR-confirmed SARS-CoV-2 infection or an uninfected control (not recorded which).

The chain joins TRBV2 to TRBJ1-2; D unclear. There are 14 residues in the CDR3. Trimming pared 2 bases from V and 3 bases from J, leaving 10 bases between. Germline-derived CDR1 and CDR2 are SNHLY and FYNNEI. Here the CDR3 DNA reads TGTGCCAGCAGTGAAAATCCCCAGTACTATGGCTACACCTTC. Translated: CASSENPQYYGYTF. Variable domain in full (rest from reference TRBV2 and TRBJ1-2): EPEVTQTPSHQVTQMGQEVILRCVPISNHLYFYWYRQILGQKVEFLVSFYNNEISEKSEIFDDQFSVERPDGSNFTLKIRSTKLEDSAMYFCASSENPQYYGYTFGSGTRLTVV.

The sample holds many counts of this clonotype. The V and J genes are TRBV27 and TRBJ2-3; 7 bases line up with TRBD2. The length of the CDR3 is 14 residues. The V gene's germline CDR1 is MNHEY and CDR2 SMNVEV (reference sequence). J lost 3 bases, V lost 0 bases, and 0 bases had no gene match. CDR3: CASSLSLATDTQYF. The CDR3 DNA reads as TGTGCCAGCAGTTTATCACTAGCGACAGATACGCAGTATTTT.

This chain uses TRBV7-6 with TRBJ2-1; TRBD1 is a possible D gene (5 bases). Trimming cost V 5 bases and J 8 bases, with 16 bases left between them. The CDR3 contains 14 residues. Germline V gene lookup returns CDR1 SGHVS and CDR2 FNYEAQ. The CDR3 spells CASSTRWARDEQFF. CDR3 nucleotides: TGTGCCAGCAGCACCCGTTGGGCCAGGGATGAGCAGTTCTTC.

There are many counts of this clonotype. This chain uses TRBV10-3 with TRBJ2-7; unclear D gene. Germline V gene lookup returns CDR1 ENHRY and CDR2 SYGVKD. This CDR3 spans 13 amino acids. V dropped 0 bases and J dropped 4 bases, with 7 bases sitting between them. CDR3 nucleotide sequence: TGTGCCATCAGTGAGTCAACAAGTTACGAGCAGTACTTC. Protein sequence: CAISESTSYEQYF.